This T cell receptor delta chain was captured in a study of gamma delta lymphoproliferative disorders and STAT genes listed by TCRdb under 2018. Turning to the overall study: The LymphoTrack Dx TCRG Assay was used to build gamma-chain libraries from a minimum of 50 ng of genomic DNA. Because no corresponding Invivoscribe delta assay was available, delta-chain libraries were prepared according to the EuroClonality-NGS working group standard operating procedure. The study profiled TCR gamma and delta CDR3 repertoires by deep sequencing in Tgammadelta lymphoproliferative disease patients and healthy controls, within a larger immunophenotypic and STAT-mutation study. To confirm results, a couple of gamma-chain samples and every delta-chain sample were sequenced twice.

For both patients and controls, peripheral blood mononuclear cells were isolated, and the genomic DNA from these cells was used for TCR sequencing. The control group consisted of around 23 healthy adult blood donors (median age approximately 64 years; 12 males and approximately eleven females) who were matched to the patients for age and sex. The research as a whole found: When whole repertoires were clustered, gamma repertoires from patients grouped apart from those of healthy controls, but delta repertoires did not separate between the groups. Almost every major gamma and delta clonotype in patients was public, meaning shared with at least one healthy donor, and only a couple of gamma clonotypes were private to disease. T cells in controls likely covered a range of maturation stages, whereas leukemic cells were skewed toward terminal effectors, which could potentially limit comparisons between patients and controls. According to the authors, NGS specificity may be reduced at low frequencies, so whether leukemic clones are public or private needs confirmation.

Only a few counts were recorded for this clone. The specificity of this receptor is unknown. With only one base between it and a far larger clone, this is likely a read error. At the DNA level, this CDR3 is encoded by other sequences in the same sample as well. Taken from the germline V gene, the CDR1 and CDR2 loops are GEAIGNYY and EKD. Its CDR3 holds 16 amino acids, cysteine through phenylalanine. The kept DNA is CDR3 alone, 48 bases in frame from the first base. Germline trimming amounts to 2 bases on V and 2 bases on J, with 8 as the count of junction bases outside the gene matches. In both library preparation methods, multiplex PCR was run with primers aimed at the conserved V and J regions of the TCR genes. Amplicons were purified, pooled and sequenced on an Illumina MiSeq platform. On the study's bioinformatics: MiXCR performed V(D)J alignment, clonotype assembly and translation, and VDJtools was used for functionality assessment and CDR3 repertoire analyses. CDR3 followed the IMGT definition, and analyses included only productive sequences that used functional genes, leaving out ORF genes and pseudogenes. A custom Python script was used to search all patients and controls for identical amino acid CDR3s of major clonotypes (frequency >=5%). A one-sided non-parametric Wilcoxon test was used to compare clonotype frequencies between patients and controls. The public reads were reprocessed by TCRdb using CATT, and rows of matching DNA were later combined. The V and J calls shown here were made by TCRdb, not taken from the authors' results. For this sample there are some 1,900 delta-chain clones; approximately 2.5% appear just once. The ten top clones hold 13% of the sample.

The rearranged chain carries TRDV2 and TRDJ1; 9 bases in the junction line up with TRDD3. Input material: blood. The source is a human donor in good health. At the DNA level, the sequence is TGTGCCTGTGACAGGCTGGGGGATCGTGCTACCGATAAACTCATCTTT. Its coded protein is CACDRLGDRATDKLIF.